The 8 T cell receptor beta chains below were found in one sample sequenced in a study of spatial heterogeneity in lung cancer. Findings of the study overall: Within tumors, counts of expanded alpha and beta TCRs tracked tumor mutation counts.

Time point here: sample taken at primary tumor resection. MiXCR, run by TCRdb on the 5' RACE reads, gives a single entry per CDR3 protein. The sample records around 20,000 distinct CDR3 sequences, 4.5% to 7% being singletons. No antigens are known for them. The starting material was lung tumor tissue, obtained at surgery. These TCRs come from a female donor with early-stage non-small cell lung cancer.

The chain combines TRBV11-2 with TRBJ2-1, with TRBD2 matching over 11 bases. CDR1 and CDR2 from the germline V gene are SGHAT and FQNNGV. The CDR3 has 17 residues. Trimming at V came to 1 base and at J to 7 bases, leaving 9 bases not matched to a gene. This CDR3 is CASSLGKMTSGMNEQFF. CDR3 DNA sequence: TGTGCCAGCAGCTTAGGAAAAATGACTAGCGGGATGAATGAGCAGTTCTTC.

The rearrangement uses TRBV20-1 and TRBJ2-1, with D unresolved. V shed 3 bases and J shed 0 bases, with 9 bases lying between them. From germline, CDR1 is DFQATT and CDR2 SNEGSKA (reference sequence). The CDR3 totals 14 residues. CDR3 nucleotide sequence: TGCAGTGCTAGCGGCTGGCTCTCCTACAATGAGCAGTTCTTC. Protein product: CSASGWLSYNEQFF.

This clonotype has at least ten counts. The chain has TRBV27 and TRBJ2-1; 11 nucleotides agree with TRBD2. The germline gives CDR1 MNHEY, CDR2 SMNVEV (reference sequence). This CDR3 region has 15 residues. Trimming removed 4 bases from V and 9 bases from J; junction bases left unmatched: 8. CDR3 DNA sequence: TGTGCCAGCAGTTCAACTAGCGGGAGAGCTTCTGAGCAGTTCTTC. This translates into CASSSTSGRASEQFF.

This chain uses TRBV5-1 with TRBJ2-3; D might be TRBD2 (5 bases). Germline CDR1 reads SGHRS; CDR2 reads YFSETQ. Trimming left V 6 bases short and J 0 bases short, with 20 bases between. The CDR3 totals 17 residues. This CDR3 is CASTTGERIISTDTQYF. The CDR3, as DNA: TGCGCCAGCACTACCGGGGAGCGGATAATTAGCACAGATACGCAGTATTTT.

Many counts were recorded for this clonotype. The J gene is TRBJ1-4, the V gene TRBV27, with 7 bases that match TRBD1. The CDR3 is made up of 16 amino acids. J gave up 0 bases and V 5 bases, and 6 bases lay outside the gene matches. The germline V gene encodes CDR1 MNHEY and CDR2 SMNVEV (reference sequence). CDR3 loop: CASSPTQGATNEKLFF. In nucleotides, the CDR3 is TGTGCCAGCAGTCCAACTCAGGGGGCAACTAATGAAAAACTGTTTTTT.

This clonotype was picked up many times. The V call is TRBV4-1, the J call TRBJ2-3; either TRBD1 or TRBD2 may supply D (5 bases each). Germline V gives CDR1 MGHRA, CDR2 YSYEKL. The CDR3 totals 20 residues. The V gene lost 2 bases and the J gene lost 2 bases, with 26 bases spanning the gap. CDR3: CASSQFYLLQRMGDTDTQYF. CDR3 coding DNA: TGCGCCAGCAGCCAATTCTACTTACTTCAGCGGATGGGGGACACAGATACGCAGTATTTT.

There are many counts of this clonotype. The V gene is TRBV28, the J gene TRBJ1-2; D may be TRBD1 (5 bases). This CDR3 region has 14 residues. V was pared by 1 base and J by 4 bases, with 10 bases between. Germline assignment: CDR1 MDHEN and CDR2 SYDVKM. CDR3 in DNA: TGTGCCAGCAGTTTATCTGGCAGGGCCTATGGCTACACCTTC. It specifies CASSLSGRAYGYTF.

This clonotype appeared many times. The chain joins TRBV28 to TRBJ2-6; no definite D call. Trimming removed 6 bases from V and 1 base from J, with 10 bases in between. Germline V gene lookup returns CDR1 MDHEN and CDR2 SYDVKM. The CDR3 consists of 15 residues. CDR3 loop: CASSLNPSGANVLTF. The CDR3 DNA is TGTGCCAGCAGCCTCAACCCATCTGGGGCCAACGTCCTGACTTTC.